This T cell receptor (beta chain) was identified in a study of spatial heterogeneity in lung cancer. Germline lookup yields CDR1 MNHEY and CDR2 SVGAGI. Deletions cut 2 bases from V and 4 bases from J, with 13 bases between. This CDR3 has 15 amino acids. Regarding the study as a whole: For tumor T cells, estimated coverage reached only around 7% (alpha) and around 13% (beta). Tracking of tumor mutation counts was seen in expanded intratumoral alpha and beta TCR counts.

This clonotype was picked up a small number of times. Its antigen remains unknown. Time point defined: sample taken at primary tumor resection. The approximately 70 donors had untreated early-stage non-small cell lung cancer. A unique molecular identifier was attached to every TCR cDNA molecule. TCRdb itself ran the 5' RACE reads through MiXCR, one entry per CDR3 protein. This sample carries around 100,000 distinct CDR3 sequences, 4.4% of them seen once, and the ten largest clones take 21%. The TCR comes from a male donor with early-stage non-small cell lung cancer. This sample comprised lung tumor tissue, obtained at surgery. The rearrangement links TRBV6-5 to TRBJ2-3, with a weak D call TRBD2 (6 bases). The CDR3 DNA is TGTGCCAGCAGTTACCGTGGGGGGAGCGCAGATACGCAGTATTTT. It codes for CASSYRGGSADTQYF.